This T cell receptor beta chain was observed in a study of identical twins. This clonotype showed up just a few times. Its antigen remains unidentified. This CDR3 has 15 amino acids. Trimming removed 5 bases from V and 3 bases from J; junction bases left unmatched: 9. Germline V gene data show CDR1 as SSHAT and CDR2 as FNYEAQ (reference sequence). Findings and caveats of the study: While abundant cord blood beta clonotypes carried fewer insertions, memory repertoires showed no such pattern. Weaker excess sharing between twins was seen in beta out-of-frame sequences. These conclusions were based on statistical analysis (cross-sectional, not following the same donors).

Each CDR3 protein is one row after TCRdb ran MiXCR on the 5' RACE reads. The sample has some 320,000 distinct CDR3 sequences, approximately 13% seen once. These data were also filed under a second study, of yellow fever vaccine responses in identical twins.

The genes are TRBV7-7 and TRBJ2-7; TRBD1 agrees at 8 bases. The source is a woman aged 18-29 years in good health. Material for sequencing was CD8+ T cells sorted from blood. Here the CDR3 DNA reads TGTGCCAGCAGCCCCGGACAGGGCGAAATCTACGAGCAGTACTTC. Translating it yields CASSPGQGEIYEQYF. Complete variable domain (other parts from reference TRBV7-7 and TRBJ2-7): GAGVSQSPRYKVTKRGQDVTLRCDPISSHATLYWYQQALGQGPEFLTYFNYEAQPDKSGLPSDRFSAERPEGSISTLTIQRTEQRDSAMYRCASSPGQGEIYEQYFGPGTRLTVT.